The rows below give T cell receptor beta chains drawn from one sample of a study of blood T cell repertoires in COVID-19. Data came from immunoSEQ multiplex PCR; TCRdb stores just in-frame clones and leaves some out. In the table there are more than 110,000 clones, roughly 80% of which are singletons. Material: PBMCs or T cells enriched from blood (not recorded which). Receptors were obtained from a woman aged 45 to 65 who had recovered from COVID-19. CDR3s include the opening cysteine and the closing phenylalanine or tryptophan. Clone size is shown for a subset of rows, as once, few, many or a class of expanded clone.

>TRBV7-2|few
CASSLGGWSQETQYF
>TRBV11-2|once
CASSLPQATTGNTIYF
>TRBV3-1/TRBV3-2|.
CASSPTVGQGVYGYTF
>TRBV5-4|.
CASTLDRGQNSPLHF
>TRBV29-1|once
CSVLGPGRGSSYGYTF
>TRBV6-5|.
CASRLGTGEETQYF
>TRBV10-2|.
CASSEWGSGGAGETQYF
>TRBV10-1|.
CASLGTSTHYGYTF
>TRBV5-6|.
CASSSIGVSYEQYF
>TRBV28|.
CASSSVTSGGPVGQETQYF
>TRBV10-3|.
CAIRDNRNYGYTF
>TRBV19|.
CASSIDRRWNEQFF
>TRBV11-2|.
CASRNSPCQKNQPQHF
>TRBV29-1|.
CSVGNRGTEAFF
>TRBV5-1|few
CASSLKQADTEAFF
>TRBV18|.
CASSPGTSYTF
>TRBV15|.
CATSLSGVKGEAFF
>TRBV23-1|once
CASSLPEASSYEQYF
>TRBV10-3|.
CAISDSRATNEKLFF
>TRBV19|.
CASSIQSTDTQYF
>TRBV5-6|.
CASSLADRISYEQYF
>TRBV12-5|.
CASGPGQGTKRNTEAFF
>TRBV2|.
CASSEQGNGYTF
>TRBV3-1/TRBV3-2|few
CASSQRGSEAYNYGYTF
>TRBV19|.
CASSPLAGGLIYEQYF
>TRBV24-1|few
CATSDTDRGTKTQYF
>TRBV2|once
CASSAREWRNQPQHF
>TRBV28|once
CASSSPGTGSNQPQHF
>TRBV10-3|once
CAIRQGQGISEAFF
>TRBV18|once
CASSPGGAGAENIQYF
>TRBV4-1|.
CASSPYKIGDMEGRTF
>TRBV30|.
CAWSPAGAVSNQPQHF
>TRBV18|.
CASSQEGQTGELFF
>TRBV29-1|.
CSVEGTSGGLTYEQYF
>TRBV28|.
CASSLQGPTYEQYF
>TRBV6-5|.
CASSREGQGNEKLFF
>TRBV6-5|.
CASSFSLPGGTEAFF
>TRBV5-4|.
CASSFTGSSSPLHF
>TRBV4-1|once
CASSQVPGTSAYNEQFF
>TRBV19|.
CASRAGSRDTGELFF
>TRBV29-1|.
CSAGRQGDEKLFF
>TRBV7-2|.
CASSLNGQGLGELFF
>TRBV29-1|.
CSACLRGEAFF
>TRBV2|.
CASSNGKGANEKLFF
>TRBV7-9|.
CASSLDEAGSSYEQYF
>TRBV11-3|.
CASSPPRGVDGYTF
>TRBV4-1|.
CASSQYPVGSNEKLFF
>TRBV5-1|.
CASSLGGRSDTQYF
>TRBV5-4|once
CASSFSTDTQYF
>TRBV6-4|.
CASNPHPGTEGRDLYF
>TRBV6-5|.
CASSYSATRPLHF
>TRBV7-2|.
CASSLGALGNEQFF
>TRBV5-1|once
CASRGATTYNEQFF
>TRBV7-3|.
CASSSQGNTEAFF
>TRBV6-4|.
CASSRGGAPRPTFF
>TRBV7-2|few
CASSWGESSYEQYF
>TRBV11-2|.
CASSPQADRVGTDTQYF
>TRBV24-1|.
CATSDSSFTGGAYEQYF